A selection of T cell receptor beta chains follows, all from one sample in a study of blood T cell repertoires in COVID-19. Assay used: immunoSEQ multiplex PCR; TCRdb lists only in-frame clones, some missing. The sample gives more than 300,000 clones, 87% of which show up once; roughly 6% is in the top ten. Sequencing used peripheral blood. Receptors originate from a woman aged 50 to 60 with COVID-19, enrolled during active disease. Each CDR3 is given with its conserved first and last residue. Each record gives: CDR3 protein, J gene, V gene.

CASSHPRDGSKGYEQYF | TRBJ2-7 | TRBV4-1
CASSPRGQNTGELFF | TRBJ2-2 | TRBV18
CASSVGPLATLGKDTQYF | TRBJ2-3 | TRBV9
CATSRGLDSGNTIYF | TRBJ1-3 | TRBV15
CASSDGGNYGYTF | TRBJ1-2 | TRBV6-4
CASSSQTGVDTEAFF | TRBJ1-1 | TRBV9
CASSSSLLGTRGEQYF | TRBJ2-7 | TRBV5-4
CASSSTGNGYTF | TRBJ1-2 | TRBV19
CASSQVLNGNSPLHF | TRBJ1-6 | TRBV4-3
CASSQASFISGVGYEQYF | TRBJ2-7 | TRBV23-1
CASSFLEGLMGNQPQHF | TRBJ1-5 | TRBV27
CSVGGTPLFYEQYF | TRBJ2-7 | TRBV29-1
CASSGPGQGANYGYTF | TRBJ1-2 | TRBV4-1
CAIRGQSNQPQHF | TRBJ1-5 | TRBV10-3
CASSVGLAGVVDEQYF | TRBJ2-7 | TRBV13
CASSLGAQRGTGETQYF | TRBJ2-5 | TRBV11-2
CASSLIRREKQFF | TRBJ2-1 | TRBV12-3/TRBV12-4
CASFASGSHEQYF | TRBJ2-7 | TRBV11-3
CSARDGGGYTF | TRBJ1-2 | TRBV20-1
CASSDRQAPASPLHF | TRBJ1-6 | TRBV6-1
CASSVPGLAMYEQFF | TRBJ2-1 | TRBV28
CASSPDRYSNQPQHF | TRBJ1-5 | TRBV5-1
CASSQDTVWTEAFF | TRBJ1-1 | TRBV3-1/TRBV3-2
CASSSGGQAGNQPQHF | TRBJ1-5 | TRBV5-4
CASSVDGRVQGLREQYF | TRBJ2-7 | TRBV9
CASSYAPRGGYTF | TRBJ1-2 | TRBV6-5
CASSARPATDTQYF | TRBJ2-3 | TRBV9
CASTLSGFADTQYF | TRBJ2-3 | TRBV5-1
CASSSPDRYNEQFF | TRBJ2-1 | TRBV4-1
CASSSGQATEAFF | TRBJ1-1 | TRBV9
CASSYGGENTQYF | TRBJ2-3 | TRBV5-1
CASRTTGSSYNEQFF | TRBJ2-1 | TRBV5-1
CASSLYYRVVSSSLRRSSYEQYF | TRBJ2-7 | TRBV28
CATSETGQGGLLFF | TRBJ2-1 | TRBV24-1
CASSPSVAGGGETQYF | TRBJ2-5 | TRBV4-1
CASSQEGQGLDTQYF | TRBJ2-3 | TRBV4-1
CASSYSAGGTMNEQFF | TRBJ2-1 | TRBV6-5
CASSPGTSSYNEQFF | TRBJ2-1 | TRBV27
CASIYHRAGENTEAFF | TRBJ1-1 | TRBV19
CASSLLSGSSYNEQFF | TRBJ2-1 | TRBV7-3
CASTLSGNTYEQYF | TRBJ2-7 | TRBV5-1
CASSLGQGGYEQYF | TRBJ2-7 | TRBV18
CASSRTTSPETDTQYF | TRBJ2-3 | TRBV5-1
CASSSGVTGELFF | TRBJ2-2 | TRBV7-2
CASTTGYATEAFF | TRBJ1-1 | TRBV9
CASSTLVGGSGNTIYF | TRBJ1-3 | TRBV19
CASSALQGGETQYF | TRBJ2-5 | TRBV11-2
CASRLGQGGNSGNTIYF | TRBJ1-3 | TRBV12-2
CASSLDMRSPLHF | TRBJ1-6 | TRBV11-3
CATSARPTGTGELFF | TRBJ2-2 | TRBV24-1
CASSLPATSGGGTQYF | TRBJ2-5 | TRBV5-1
CASGLGLAGGTDTQYF | TRBJ2-3 | TRBV12-5
CASSQNAGQYF | TRBJ2-7 | TRBV4-2
CATGTSSYNEQFF | TRBJ2-1 | TRBV24-1
CASGRDYRYEQYF | TRBJ2-7 | TRBV2